The 30 T cell receptor beta chains below all came from one sample that was sequenced in a study of blood T cell repertoires in COVID-19. Produced via immunoSEQ multiplex PCR; TCRdb's table is partial and in-frame only. The sample holds tens of thousands of clones, approximately 90% seen once. The sequenced sample was peripheral blood. These receptors were collected from a man aged 55-75 years with active COVID-19.

This chain links TRBV2 with TRBJ1-5, with TRBD1 identical over 10 bases. The CDR3 length is 15 residues. The V segment lost 6 bases and the J segment 1 base; nucleotides outside the gene matches: 3. Germline CDR1 reads SNHLY; CDR2 reads FYNNEI. DNA for the CDR3: TGTGCCAGCAGGGACAGGGGGAACAGCAATCAGCCCCAGCATTTT. Residues: CASRDRGNSNQPQHF.

The chain joins TRBV28 to TRBJ2-5, with a tentative D call TRBD1 (5 bases). The CDR3 has 15 residues. V was pared by 4 bases and J by 5 bases, with 17 bases between. Germline lookup yields CDR1 MDHEN and CDR2 SYDVKM. The CDR3 bases are TGTGCCAGCAGTTCGTCGACAGACCCCTCGGAGACCCAGTACTTC. This sequence encodes CASSSSTDPSETQYF.

This clone came up once. The rearrangement links TRBV7-3 to TRBJ2-3; TRBD2 matches at 8 bases. CDR1 and CDR2 (germline): SGHTA, FQGTGA. This CDR3 is 16 amino acids long. V trimming: 5 bases; J trimming: 4 bases; junction bases outside the gene matches: 11. The CDR3 loop is CASSPRGLVDADTQYF. The CDR3 coding sequence is TGTGCCAGCAGCCCCCGGGGACTAGTCGACGCAGATACGCAGTATTTT.

This chain connects TRBV28 to TRBJ1-5; D not resolved. The CDR3 spans 14 residues. With 6 bases removed from V and 0 bases from J, the gap between germline ends came to 9 bases. Germline-derived CDR1 and CDR2 are MDHEN and SYDVKM. CDR3 in amino acids: CASSRDYSNQPQHF. The CDR3 DNA is TGTGCCAGCAGCCGGGATTATAGCAATCAGCCCCAGCATTTT.

The V gene is TRBV24-1, the J gene TRBJ2-7; 8 bases are a match to TRBD1. Germline loops: CDR1 KGHDR, CDR2 SFDVKD. The CDR3 has 15 amino acids. V lost 2 bases, J lost 2 bases, and 4 bases stayed unmatched. CDR3 region: CATSDSLTGAYEQYF. The CDR3 region has the DNA TGTGCCACCAGTGATTCCCTGACAGGGGCCTACGAGCAGTACTTC.

This clone was picked up one time. The chain couples TRBV18 to TRBJ1-5, with no clear D. Germline CDR1 is KGHSH and CDR2 is LQKENI. The CDR3 extends over 15 amino acids. Trimming took 6 bases from V and 1 from J, leaving 13 bases between them. The CDR3 DNA reads as TGTGCCAGCTCCGGGAGACATGGGAGCAATCAGCCCCAGCATTTT. Amino acids: CASSGRHGSNQPQHF.

The chain joins TRBV7-2 to TRBJ2-7, with no clear D. Germline-derived CDR1 and CDR2 are SGHTA and FQGNSA. V was trimmed by 5 bases and J by 9 bases, leaving 11 bases between them. The CDR3 sequence is 11 residues long. The CDR3 is CASSLGTVQYF. CDR3 sequence (DNA): TGTGCCAGCAGCCTCGGTACGGTGCAGTACTTC.

The chain carries TRBV6-5 and TRBJ2-7; D unresolved. Germline CDR1 MNHEY, CDR2 SVGAGI. Trimming left V 6 bases short and J 0 bases short, with 12 bases between. This CDR3 is 14 amino acids long. DNA of the CDR3: TGTGCCAGCAGGCCAGCGCCGCTCTCCTACGAGCAGTACTTC. It codes for CASRPAPLSYEQYF.

The chain joins TRBV30 to TRBJ2-5, with a weak D call TRBD1 (5 bases). The CDR3 has 15 residues. Germline CDR1 and CDR2: GTSNPN and SVGIG (reference sequence). The V end was cut by 4 bases, the J end by 5 bases, with 20 bases between. For the CDR3, the DNA is TGTGCCTGGACGGCCCCTCCGGCAGGGATTGAGACCCAGTACTTC. Translated: CAWTAPPAGIETQYF.

This chain links TRBV19 with TRBJ2-1; D might be TRBD2 (6 bases). The CDR3 runs 15 residues. V was cut by 10 bases and J by 8 bases, with 24 bases left in between. The germline CDR1 and CDR2 sequences are LNHDA and SQIVND (reference sequence). The CDR3 DNA sequence: TGTGCCACCAGAGAACCGGGACTCGTGGTCGATGAGCAGTTCTTC. This codes for CATREPGLVVDEQFF.

The V call is TRBV28, the J call TRBJ2-7; D possibly corresponds to TRBD1 (6 bases). The ends were cut back, 2 bases at V and 5 bases at J, with 7 bases in the middle. This CDR3 contains 12 residues. Germline V gene sequence: CDR1 MDHEN, CDR2 SYDVKM. The CDR3 spells CASSLPGDEQYF. Written as DNA, the CDR3 is TGTGCCAGCAGTTTACCAGGGGACGAGCAGTACTTC.

A word on this clone: The junction departs from germline at one end; a sequencing error may be responsible. This chain links TRBV18 with TRBJ2-4, with TRBD1 matching 7 bases. The germline CDR1 and CDR2 sequences are KGHSH and LQKENI. The CDR3 length is 14 residues. CDR3 protein: CASSPGTAENIQYF. CDR3 sequence (DNA): TGTGCCAGCTCACCCGGGACAGCCGAAAACATTCAGTACTTC. The full variable domain, rest sourced from reference TRBV18 and TRBJ2-4, is NAGVMQNPRHLVRRRGQEARLRCSPMKGHSHVYWYRQLPEEGLKFMVYLQKENIIDESGMPKERFSAEFPKEGPSILRIQQVVRGDSAAYFCASSPGTAENIQYFGAGTRLSVL.

J is TRBJ1-1 and V is TRBV28, with 7 bases matching TRBD1. The CDR3 runs 18 residues. With V trimmed by 6 bases and J by 2 bases, 18 bases remained unmatched. CDR1 MDHEN and CDR2 SYDVKM come from the germline V gene. In DNA, the CDR3 is TGTGCCAGCAGAAGTAGCCGGGGTCTTGACAGGGTTAACACTGAAGCTTTCTTT. Its translation: CASRSSRGLDRVNTEAFF.

The J gene is TRBJ1-2, the V gene TRBV24-1, with 11 bases fitting TRBD1. The CDR3 has 13 amino acids. CDR1 and CDR2 (germline): KGHDR, SFDVKD. With V trimmed by 4 bases and J by 8 bases, 2 bases remained unmatched. CDR3: CATSDGTGGGYTF. DNA of the CDR3: TGTGCCACCAGTGACGGGACAGGGGGAGGCTACACCTTC.

This clone is medium-sized in the sample. CDR3: CASSLEGAEQYF. The DNA for the CDR3 is TGTGCCAGCAGCTTAGAGGGGGCCGAGCAGTACTTC. J is TRBJ2-7 and V is TRBV11-2; perhaps TRBD1 as D (6 bases). Germline V lookup: CDR1 SGHAT, CDR2 FQNNGV. The CDR3 extends over 12 amino acids. V was cut by 0 bases and J by 6 bases, with 6 bases left in between.

The J gene is TRBJ1-1, the V gene TRBV19; 8 positions match TRBD1. V was pared by 4 bases and J by 2 bases, with 3 bases of the junction left unmatched. This CDR3 has 14 amino acids. CDR1 is LNHDA and CDR2 is SQIVND in the germline V gene (reference sequence). The DNA for the CDR3 is TGTGCCAGTAGTACGGACAGGGCCAACACTGAAGCTTTCTTT. Its translation is CASSTDRANTEAFF.

The chain employs TRBV9 and TRBJ1-6; TRBD1 might be the D (5 bases). CDR3 length equals 14 residues. Trimming left V 3 bases short and J 8 bases short, with 12 bases between. The germline gives CDR1 SGDLS, CDR2 YYNGEE. The CDR3: CASSAAWGDSPLHF. The CDR3 region has the DNA TGTGCCAGCAGCGCCGCATGGGGGGATTCACCCCTCCACTTT.

The chain couples TRBV5-4 to TRBJ1-4; possible D gene TRBD1, 6 bases. Germline V gives CDR1 SGHNT, CDR2 YYREEE (reference sequence). The CDR3 spans 13 residues. Trimming took 1 base from V and 7 from J, leaving 8 bases between them. The DNA for the CDR3 is TGTGCCAGCAGCTTGACCAGGGGTGAAAAACTGTTTTTT. Translating gives CASSLTRGEKLFF.

The sample holds a few counts of this clone. J is TRBJ1-6 and V is TRBV14; TRBD1 might be the D (6 bases). Germline V lookup: CDR1 SGHDN, CDR2 FVKESK. Trimming left V 0 bases short and J 9 bases short, with 12 bases between. The CDR3 has 15 residues. CDR3 nucleotide sequence: TGTGCCAGCAGCCAAGAAATACAGGGTAGTTCACCCCTCCACTTT. Translation gives CASSQEIQGSSPLHF.

This clone appeared once. V and J are TRBV6-4 and TRBJ2-1, with a weak D call TRBD2 (6 bases). The CDR3 consists of 17 residues. Trimming shortened V by 8 bases and J by 2 bases, and 22 bases separated the two germline ends. CDR1 MRHNA and CDR2 SNTAGT come from the germline V gene. The CDR3 spells CASRIDPGLRPYNEQFF. The CDR3 DNA is TGTGCCAGCCGAATCGATCCGGGACTGCGCCCCTACAATGAGCAGTTCTTC.

The chain is built from TRBV9 and TRBJ2-1, with D possibly being TRBD1 (5 bases). CDR1 is SGDLS, CDR2 YYNGEE, per germline. This CDR3 is built from 12 residues. The V end was cut by 3 bases, the J end by 8 bases, with 9 bases between. The CDR3 nucleotides read TGTGCCAGCAGCGCAAGGGGTCATGAGCAGTTCTTC. Translated, it gives CASSARGHEQFF.

This clone was counted between two and nine times. CDR3 residues: CASSLRKTGGNTGELFF. The CDR3 nucleotides are TGCGCCAGCAGCTTAAGAAAAACGGGGGGAAACACCGGGGAGCTGTTTTTT. V and J are TRBV5-1 and TRBJ2-2, with TRBD2 matching over 7 bases. Germline CDR1 is SGHRS and CDR2 is YFSETQ. V dropped 2 bases and J dropped 2; count of bases not matched to a gene: 9. The CDR3 is made up of 17 amino acids. The whole variable domain, filled in from reference TRBV5-1 and TRBJ2-2, reads KAGVTQTPRYLIKTRGQQVTLSCSPISGHRSVSWYQQTPGQGLQFLFEYFSETQRNKGNFPGRFSGRQFSNSRSEMNVSTLELGDSALYLCASSLRKTGGNTGELFFGEGSRLTVL.

The chain is built from TRBV28 and TRBJ2-7; 9 nucleotides match TRBD1. V lost 6 bases and J lost 5; bases outside the gene matches: 8. Germline assignment: CDR1 MDHEN and CDR2 SYDVKM. The CDR3 spans 14 residues. CDR3 DNA: TGTGCCAGCAGAGGACAGGGGTCCCTCAACGAGCAGTACTTC. It specifies CASRGQGSLNEQYF.

The table lists this clone with a few counts. This chain uses TRBV5-1 with TRBJ2-5, with D unresolved. This CDR3 spans 13 amino acids. Per germline, CDR1 SGHRS and CDR2 YFSETQ. Trimming stripped 1 base from V and 2 bases from J, with 6 bases between. The CDR3 DNA sequence: TGCGCCAGCAGCTTGCAGAATCAAGAGACCCAGTACTTC. Encoded protein: CASSLQNQETQYF.

This chain joins TRBV19 and TRBJ2-1; TRBD1 matches at 9 bases. V shed 7 bases, J shed 2 bases, and the junction held 6 bases outside the gene matches. Germline V CDR1 and CDR2: LNHDA, SQIVND (reference sequence). The CDR3 spans 15 residues. The CDR3 spells CASTPGQGTYNEQFF. In DNA, the CDR3 is TGTGCCAGTACCCCGGGACAGGGTACCTACAATGAGCAGTTCTTC.

This chain uses TRBV2 with TRBJ2-7, with 9 nucleotides matching TRBD1. The CDR3 contains 14 residues. J lost 2 bases, V lost 3 bases, and 2 bases had no gene match. Germline V gene lookup returns CDR1 SNHLY and CDR2 FYNNEI. Here the CDR3 DNA reads TGTGCCAGCAGTGACGGGACAGGGACCTACGAGCAGTACTTC. Translating gives CASSDGTGTYEQYF.

This clone was seen a handful of times. The chain carries TRBV2 and TRBJ1-2; TRBD1 is a possible D gene (5 bases). This CDR3 is 13 amino acids long. Germline CDR1 reads SNHLY; CDR2 reads FYNNEI. Trimming took off 9 bases at V and 4 bases at J, with 15 bases between the two ends. CDR3 sequence (DNA): TGTGCCAGTACACAGGAACTTGGCTATGGCTACACCTTC. It translates to CASTQELGYGYTF. Filled out from reference TRBV2 and TRBJ1-2, the complete variable domain reads EPEVTQTPSHQVTQMGQEVILRCVPISNHLYFYWYRQILGQKVEFLVSFYNNEISEKSEIFDDQFSVERPDGSNFTLKIRSTKLEDSAMYFCASTQELGYGYTFGSGTRLTVV.

The rearrangement links TRBV6-5 to TRBJ2-7; a possible D gene is TRBD2 (6 bases). V was clipped by 2 bases and J by 2 bases, with 7 bases between them. The CDR3 length is 13 residues. CDR1 and CDR2 from the germline V gene are MNHEY and SVGAGI. CDR3 sequence: CASSYGGTYEQYF. The DNA of the CDR3 is TGTGCCAGCAGTTACGGCGGGACCTACGAGCAGTACTTC.

The chain links TRBV6-5 to TRBJ1-4, with D possibly matching TRBD1 (5 bases). With 0 bases removed from V and 9 bases from J, the gap between germline ends came to 17 bases. This CDR3 region has 16 residues. Germline V CDR1 and CDR2: MNHEY, SVGAGI. The CDR3 DNA follows: TGTGCCAGCAGTTACTCCCCCGGGGCGGGAGGTCAAAAACTGTTTTTT. The encoded protein is CASSYSPGAGGQKLFF.

This chain links TRBV5-6 with TRBJ2-3, with D possibly being TRBD1 (5 bases). From germline, CDR1 is SGHDT and CDR2 YYEEEE. CDR3 length: 15 residues. Deletions cut 0 bases from V and 2 bases from J, with 10 bases between. The CDR3 nucleotides are TGTGCCAGCAGCTTGGGACAGATCGACACAGATACGCAGTATTTT. Protein product: CASSLGQIDTDTQYF.